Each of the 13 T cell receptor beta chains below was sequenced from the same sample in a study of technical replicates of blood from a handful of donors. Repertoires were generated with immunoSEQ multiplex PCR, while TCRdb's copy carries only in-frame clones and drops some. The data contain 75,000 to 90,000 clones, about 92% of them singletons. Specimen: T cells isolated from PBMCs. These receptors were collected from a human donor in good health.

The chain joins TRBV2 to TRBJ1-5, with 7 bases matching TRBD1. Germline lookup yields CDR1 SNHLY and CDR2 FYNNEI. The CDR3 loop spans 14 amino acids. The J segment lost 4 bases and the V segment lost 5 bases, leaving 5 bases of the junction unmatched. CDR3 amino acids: CASSSGTANQPQHF. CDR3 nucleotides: TGTGCCAGCAGTTCCGGGACAGCGAATCAGCCCCAGCATTTT.

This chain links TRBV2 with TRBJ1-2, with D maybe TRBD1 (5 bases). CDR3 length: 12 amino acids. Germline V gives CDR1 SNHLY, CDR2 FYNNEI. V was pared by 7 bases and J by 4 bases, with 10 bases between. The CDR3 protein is CASNRRGYGYTF. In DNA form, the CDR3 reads TGTGCCAGCAACAGGAGAGGCTATGGCTACACCTTC.

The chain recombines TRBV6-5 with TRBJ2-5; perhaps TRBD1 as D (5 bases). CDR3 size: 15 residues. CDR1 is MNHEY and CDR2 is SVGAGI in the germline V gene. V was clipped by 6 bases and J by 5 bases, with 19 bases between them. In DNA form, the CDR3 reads TGTGCCAGCAGGGGGCAGGGTTCATTGCTGGAGACCCAGTACTTC. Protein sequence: CASRGQGSLLETQYF.

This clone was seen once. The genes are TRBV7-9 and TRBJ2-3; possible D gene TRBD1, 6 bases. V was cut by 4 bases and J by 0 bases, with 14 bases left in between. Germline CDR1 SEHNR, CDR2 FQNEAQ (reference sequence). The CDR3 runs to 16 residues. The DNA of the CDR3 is TGTGCCAGCAGCTACCGGACAGTTCCTAGCACAGATACGCAGTATTTT. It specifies CASSYRTVPSTDTQYF.

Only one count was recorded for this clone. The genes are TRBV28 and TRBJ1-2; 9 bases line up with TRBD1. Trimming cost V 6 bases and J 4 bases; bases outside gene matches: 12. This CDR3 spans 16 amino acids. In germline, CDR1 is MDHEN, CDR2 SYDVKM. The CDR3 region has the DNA TGTGCCAGCAGAGAAAGGGCGGGACAGGGAACCTATGGCTACACCTTC. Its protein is CASRERAGQGTYGYTF.

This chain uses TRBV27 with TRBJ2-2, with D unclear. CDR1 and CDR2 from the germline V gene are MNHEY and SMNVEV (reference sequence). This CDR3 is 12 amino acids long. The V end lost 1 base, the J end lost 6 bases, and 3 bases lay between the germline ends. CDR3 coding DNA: TGTGCCAGCAGTTTATTAGCCGGGGAGCTGTTTTTT. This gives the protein CASSLLAGELFF.

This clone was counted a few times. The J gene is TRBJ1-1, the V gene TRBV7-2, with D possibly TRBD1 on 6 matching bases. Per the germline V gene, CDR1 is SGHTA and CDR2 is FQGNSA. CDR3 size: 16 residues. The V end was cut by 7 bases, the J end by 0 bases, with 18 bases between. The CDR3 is CASNRKTGTMNTEAFF. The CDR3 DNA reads TGTGCCAGCAACCGAAAGACCGGGACAATGAACACTGAAGCTTTCTTT. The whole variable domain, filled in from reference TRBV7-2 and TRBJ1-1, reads GAGVSQSPSNKVTEKGKDVELRCDPISGHTALYWYRQSLGQGLEFLIYFQGNSAPDKSGLPSDRFSAERTGGSVSTLTIQRTQQEDSAVYLCASNRKTGTMNTEAFFGQGTRLTVV.

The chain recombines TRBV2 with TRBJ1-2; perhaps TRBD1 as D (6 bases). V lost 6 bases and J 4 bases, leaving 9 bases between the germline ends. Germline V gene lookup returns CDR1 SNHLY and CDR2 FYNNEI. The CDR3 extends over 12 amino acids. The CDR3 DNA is TGTGCCAGCAGGAAGGACAGCTATGGCTACACCTTC. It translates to CASRKDSYGYTF. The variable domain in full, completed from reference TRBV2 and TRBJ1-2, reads EPEVTQTPSHQVTQMGQEVILRCVPISNHLYFYWYRQILGQKVEFLVSFYNNEISEKSEIFDDQFSVERPDGSNFTLKIRSTKLEDSAMYFCASRKDSYGYTFGSGTRLTVV.

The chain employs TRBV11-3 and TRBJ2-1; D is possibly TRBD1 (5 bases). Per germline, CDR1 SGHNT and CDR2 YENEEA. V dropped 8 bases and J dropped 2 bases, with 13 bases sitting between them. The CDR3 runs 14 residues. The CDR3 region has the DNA TGTGCCAGCGTTGGCGACAGCGCCTACAATGAGCAGTTCTTC. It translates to CASVGDSAYNEQFF.

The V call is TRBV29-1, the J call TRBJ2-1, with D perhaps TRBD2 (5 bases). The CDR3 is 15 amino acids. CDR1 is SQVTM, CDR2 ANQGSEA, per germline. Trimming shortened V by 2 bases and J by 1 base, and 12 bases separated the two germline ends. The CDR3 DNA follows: TGCAGCGTTGAATATACGGGGAGATCCTACAATGAGCAGTTCTTC. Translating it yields CSVEYTGRSYNEQFF.

The CDR3 reads CASSLKEGGQEYF. The CDR3 region has the DNA TGTGCCAGCAGTCTTAAGGAGGGCGGCCAGGAGTATTTT. This chain joins TRBV2 and TRBJ2-3; D is perhaps TRBD2 (6 bases). V lost 5 bases and J lost 13, with 19 bases in between. The CDR3 contains 13 residues. The germline V gene has CDR1 SNHLY and CDR2 FYNNEI. Combining the CDR3 with reference TRBV2 and TRBJ2-3 gives the whole variable domain EPEVTQTPSHQVTQMGQEVILRCVPISNHLYFYWYRQILGQKVEFLVSFYNNEISEKSEIFDDQFSVERPDGSNFTLKIRSTKLEDSAMYFCASSLKEGGQEYFGPGTRLTVL.

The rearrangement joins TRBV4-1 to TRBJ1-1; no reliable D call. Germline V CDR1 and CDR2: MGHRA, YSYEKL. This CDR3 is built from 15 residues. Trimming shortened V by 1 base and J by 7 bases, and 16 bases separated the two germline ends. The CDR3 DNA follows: TGCGCCAGCAGCCAAGGGATGGGAGGACTTCTTGAAGCTTTCTTT. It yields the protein CASSQGMGGLLEAFF.

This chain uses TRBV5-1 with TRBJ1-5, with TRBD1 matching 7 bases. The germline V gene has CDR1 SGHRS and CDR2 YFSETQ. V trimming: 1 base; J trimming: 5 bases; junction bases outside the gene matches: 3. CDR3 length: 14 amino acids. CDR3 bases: TGCGCCAGCAGCTTGAGGCAGGGGGATCAGCCCCAGCATTTT. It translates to CASSLRQGDQPQHF.